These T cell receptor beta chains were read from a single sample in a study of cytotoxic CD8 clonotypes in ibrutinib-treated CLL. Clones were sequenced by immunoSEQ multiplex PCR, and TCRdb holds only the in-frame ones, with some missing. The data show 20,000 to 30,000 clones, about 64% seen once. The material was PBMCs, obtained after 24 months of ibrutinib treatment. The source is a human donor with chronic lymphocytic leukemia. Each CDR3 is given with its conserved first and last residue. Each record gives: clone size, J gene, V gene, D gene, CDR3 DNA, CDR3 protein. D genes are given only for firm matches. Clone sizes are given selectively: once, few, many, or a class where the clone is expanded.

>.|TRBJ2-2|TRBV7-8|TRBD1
TGTGCCAGCAGCTTAAGGGACAGGGATGTATACGGGGAGCTGTTTTTT
CASSLRDRDVYGELFF
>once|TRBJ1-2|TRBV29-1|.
TGCAGCGAGCTGACACTCGGGGCTTATGGCTACACCTTC
CSELTLGAYGYTF
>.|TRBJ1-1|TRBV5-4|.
TGTGCCAGCAGCTTGGGGGGTGGCACTGAAGCTTTCTTT
CASSLGGGTEAFF
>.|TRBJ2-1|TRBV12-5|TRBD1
TGTGCTAGTGGTTTGGTACGGCTGGACAGGGGTCGGAATGAGCAGTTCTTC
CASGLVRLDRGRNEQFF
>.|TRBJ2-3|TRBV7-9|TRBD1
TGTGCCAGCAGAGCCGGGACAGGGTTGGGCACAGATACGCAGTATTTT
CASRAGTGLGTDTQYF
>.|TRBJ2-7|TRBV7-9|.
TGTGCCGCCCAGGGCTACGAGCAGTACTTC
CAAQGYEQYF
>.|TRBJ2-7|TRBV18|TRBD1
TGTGCCAGCTCCCAAGTGGGACAGGGAAGCTACGAGCAGTACTTC
CASSQVGQGSYEQYF
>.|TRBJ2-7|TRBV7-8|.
TGTGCCAGCAGCCCCCGGCCCCCCTACGAGCAGTACTTC
CASSPRPPYEQYF
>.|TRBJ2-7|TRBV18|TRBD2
TGTGCCAGCTCACGCTCGACTAGCGGGGGAGGCGGGAACGAGCAGTACTTC
CASSRSTSGGGGNEQYF
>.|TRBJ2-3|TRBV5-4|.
TGTGCCAGCAGCTTGGTTGTCGCAAGGGGAGATACGCAGTATTTT
CASSLVVARGDTQYF
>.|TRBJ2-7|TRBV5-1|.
TGCGCCAGCAGCTCCTACAGGGATAGGTCCTACGAGCAGTACTTC
CASSSYRDRSYEQYF
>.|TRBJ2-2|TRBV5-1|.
TGCGCCAGCTCCTTGGATTGGGGGCCCGGGGAGCTGTTTTTT
CASSLDWGPGELFF
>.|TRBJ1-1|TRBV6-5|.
TGTGCCAGCAGTTACTCGAACCGGGGGACTGAAGCTTTCTTT
CASSYSNRGTEAFF
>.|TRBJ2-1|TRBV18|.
TGTGCCAGCTCCGAACGGGAGAATGAGCAGTTCTTC
CASSERENEQFF
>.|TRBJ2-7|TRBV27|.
TGTGCCAGCAGTAGGAGGGGGGGGACCTCAGGGGCCTACGAGCAGTACTTC
CASSRRGGTSGAYEQYF
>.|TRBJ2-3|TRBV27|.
TGTGCCAGCAGTTTATTATCCGGTCTCCCTCGCACAGATACGCAGTATTTT
CASSLLSGLPRTDTQYF
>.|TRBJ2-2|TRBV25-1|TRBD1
TGTGCCAGCAGCTCCCCCGCAAACCGACAGGGGTACACCGGGGAGCTGTTTTTT
CASSSPANRQGYTGELFF
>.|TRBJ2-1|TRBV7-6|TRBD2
TGTGCCAGCAGCCCTGGAGGCGGGGGGGACAATGAGCAGTTCTTC
CASSPGGGGDNEQFF
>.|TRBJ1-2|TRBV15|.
TGTGCCACCAGCAGAGCGGGGGTTAGGTATGGCTACACCTTC
CATSRAGVRYGYTF
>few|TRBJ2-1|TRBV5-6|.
TGTGCCAGCAGCCCCGGAGGAGCAGCTGGGAATGAGCAGTTCTTC
CASSPGGAAGNEQFF
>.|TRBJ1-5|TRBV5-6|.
TGTGCCAGCAGCTTGGCCGGGACCTGGAATCAGCCCCAGCATTTT
CASSLAGTWNQPQHF
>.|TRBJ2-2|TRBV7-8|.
TGTGCCAGCAGCTTAGGGGTTTCGAGCACCGGGGAGCTGTTTTTT
CASSLGVSSTGELFF
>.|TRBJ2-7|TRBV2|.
TGTGCCAGCAGGGGTGTAGGGGGTGGATACGAGCAGTACTTC
CASRGVGGGYEQYF
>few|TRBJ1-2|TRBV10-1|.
TGCGCCAGCAGTGATGGAGGGGATGGCTACACCTTC
CASSDGGDGYTF
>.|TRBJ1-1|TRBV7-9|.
TGTGCCAGCAGCTCCCCGAGGTTAGGGAACCCTGAAGCTTTCTTT
CASSSPRLGNPEAFF
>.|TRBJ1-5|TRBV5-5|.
TGTGCCAGCAGCTGGGGGGTCGGCAATCAGCCCCAGCATTTT
CASSWGVGNQPQHF
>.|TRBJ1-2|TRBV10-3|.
TGTGCCATCAGTGGGACCGTCTCGGGGAGCTATGGCTACACCTTC
CAISGTVSGSYGYTF
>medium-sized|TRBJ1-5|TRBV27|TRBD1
TGTGCCAGCAGCCCGGGACAGGGTCTACATAGCAATCAGCCCCAGCATTTT
CASSPGQGLHSNQPQHF
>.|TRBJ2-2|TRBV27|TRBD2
TGTGCCAGCAGGGACCTGGCGGGGGTGACCGGGGAGCTGTTTTTT
CASRDLAGVTGELFF
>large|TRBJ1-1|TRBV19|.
TGTGCCAGTAGAGCGAGTATGAACACTGAAGCTTTCTTT
CASRASMNTEAFF
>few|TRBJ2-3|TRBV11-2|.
TGTGCCAGCAGCTTGCGGGGTCTCACAGATACGCAGTATTTT
CASSLRGLTDTQYF
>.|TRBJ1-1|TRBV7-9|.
TGTGCCAGCAGCTTAGCGGGGGCCATGAACACTGAAGCTTTCTTT
CASSLAGAMNTEAFF
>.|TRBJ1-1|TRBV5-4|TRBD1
TGTGCCAGCAGCCCAGGGGGCGCAGACGCTTTCTTT
CASSPGGADAFF
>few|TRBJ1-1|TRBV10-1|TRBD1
TGCGCCAGCACCCGGGACTACAGGGGTGTAAGGACTGAAGCTTTCTTT
CASTRDYRGVRTEAFF
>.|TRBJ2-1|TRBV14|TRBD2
TGTGCCAGCAGCCAAGTATTAGGGACTACCCATGAGCAGTTCTTC
CASSQVLGTTHEQFF
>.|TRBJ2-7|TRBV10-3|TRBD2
TGTGCCATCAGGGATAGCGGGGCCTCCCACGAGCAGTACTTC
CAIRDSGASHEQYF
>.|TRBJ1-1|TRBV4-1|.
TGCGCCAGCAGCCAAGAGCCCCTTTCAGGGCAGAAAAACACTGAAGCTTTCTTT
CASSQEPLSGQKNTEAFF
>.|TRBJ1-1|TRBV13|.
TGTGCCAGCAGCTTAGGGGGCATGAACACTGAAGCTTTCTTT
CASSLGGMNTEAFF
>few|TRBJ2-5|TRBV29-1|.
TGCAGCGTGGGAACTGGGGGGGAGACCCAGTACTTC
CSVGTGGETQYF
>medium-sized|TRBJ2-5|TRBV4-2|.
TGTGCCAGCAGCCAAGAGGGAGAAGAGACCCAGTACTTC
CASSQEGEETQYF
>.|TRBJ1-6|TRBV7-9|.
TGTGCCACTGCCTCGAGGGATGTCTCACCCCTCCACTTT
CATASRDVSPLHF
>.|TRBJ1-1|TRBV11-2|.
TGTGCCAGCAGCTCAGACGGGGTGACTGAAGCTTTCTTT
CASSSDGVTEAFF
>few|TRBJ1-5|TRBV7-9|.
TGTGCCAGCAGCTATGAAACCGGGACAATTAATCAGCCCCAGCATTTT
CASSYETGTINQPQHF
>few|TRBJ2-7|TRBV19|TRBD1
TGTGCCAGTAGGTCACAGGGGGCAGGCGAGCAGTACTTC
CASRSQGAGEQYF
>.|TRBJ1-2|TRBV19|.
TGTGCCAGTAGGTTACAGAGCAACTATGGCTACACCTTC
CASRLQSNYGYTF
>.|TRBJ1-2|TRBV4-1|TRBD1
TGCGCCAGCAGCCAGGGCCCGGGACAGCTATATGGCTACACCTTC
CASSQGPGQLYGYTF
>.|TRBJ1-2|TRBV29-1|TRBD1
TGCAGCGTCGCCGATGACAGGGGGCTCGGCTATGGCTACACCTTC
CSVADDRGLGYGYTF
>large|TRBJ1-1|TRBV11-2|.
TGTGCCAGCACCCCGGAGAACACTGAAGCTTTCTTT
CASTPENTEAFF
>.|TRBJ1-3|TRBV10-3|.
TGTGCCATCAGTGACCTTCGGACACACGCTAGCTCTGGAAACACCATATATTTT
CAISDLRTHASSGNTIYF
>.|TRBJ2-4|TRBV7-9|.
TGTGCCAGCAGCTTCTTGCCTAATAGAAGGACCAAAAACATTCAGTACTTC
CASSFLPNRRTKNIQYF
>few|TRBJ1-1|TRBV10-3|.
TGTGCCATCGAGGCCCGACAAGGTGGCCAGAACACTGAAGCTTTCTTT
CAIEARQGGQNTEAFF
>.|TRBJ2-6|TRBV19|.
TGTGCCAGTAGTATTGTGGGCACAGGGGCCAACGTCCTGACTTTC
CASSIVGTGANVLTF
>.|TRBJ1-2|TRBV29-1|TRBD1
TGCAGCGTTTGGCAGGGGGGATATGGCTACACCTTC
CSVWQGGYGYTF
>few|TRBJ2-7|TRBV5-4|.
TGTGCCAGCAGTCAGCCCAACCGGGACGGACACTACGAGCAGTACTTC
CASSQPNRDGHYEQYF
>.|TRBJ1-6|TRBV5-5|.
TGTGCCAGCAGCCCAGGGACCAATTCACCCCTCCACTTT
CASSPGTNSPLHF
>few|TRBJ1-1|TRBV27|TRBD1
TGTGCCAGCAGGGGAACAGGGGACACTGAAGCTTTCTTT
CASRGTGDTEAFF
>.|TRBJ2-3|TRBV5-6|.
TGTGCCAGCAGCTTGCCAGTCGCAGATACGCAGTATTTT
CASSLPVADTQYF